This entry lists 30 T cell receptor beta chains sequenced from one sample in a study of T cells after yellow fever vaccination (dated by TCRdb to about 2019). The library was obtained by 5' RACE. Instrument used: Illumina NovaSeq 6000. Clones were called with MiXCR by TCRdb after fastp trimmed the public reads at Q25, and only in-frame beta chains were retained. Each CDR3 protein gets just one entry, which takes the most common genes and DNA from the rows behind it. Within this sample are some 99,000 distinct CDR3 sequences, with 5.8% of them counted one time only. Of the sample, approximately 39% falls within the top ten clones. According to the study, the label for this sample's treatment or condition signals: live attenuated yellow fever vaccine strain. The sequencing here drew on CD8+ T cells sorted from PBMCs, taken 10 days after the yellow fever booster vaccination. Every receptor here comes from a man in his late teens or twenties who received the YFV17D yellow fever vaccine.

This clonotype was counted only a few times. The V call is TRBV7-9, the J call TRBJ2-1, with 7 nucleotides matching TRBD1. CDR3 length: 17 residues. The ends lost 6 bases at V and 4 bases at J; junction bases unmatched: 15. Germline CDR1 and CDR2: SEHNR and FQNEAQ (reference sequence). The CDR3, as DNA: TGTGCCAGCAGTCCTAGTGTGGGACAGCCCGTTTACAATGAGCAGTTCTTC. It yields the protein CASSPSVGQPVYNEQFF.

The chain recombines TRBV5-1 with TRBJ1-2; 8 bases align to TRBD1. There are 16 residues in the CDR3. Trimming removed 3 bases from V and 7 bases from J; junction bases left unmatched: 14. CDR1 SGHRS and CDR2 YFSETQ come from the germline V gene. The CDR3: CASSSDEDRAIVGYTF. The CDR3 bases are TGCGCCAGCAGCTCGGACGAGGACAGGGCTATAGTTGGCTACACCTTC.

There are a few counts of this clonotype. The chain is built from TRBV7-3 and TRBJ2-1; tentatively, D is TRBD1 or TRBD2 (5 bases each). Deletions cut 5 bases from V and 5 bases from J, with 13 bases between. This CDR3 is 14 amino acids long. Germline V gives CDR1 SGHTA, CDR2 FQGTGA. CDR3 loop: CASSPYGDDNEQFF. The CDR3 bases are TGTGCCAGCAGCCCATACGGGGACGACAATGAGCAGTTCTTC.

This clonotype was observed many times. The genes are TRBV7-9 and TRBJ2-3; D is unclear. Germline CDR1 SEHNR, CDR2 FQNEAQ (reference sequence). The CDR3 loop spans 14 amino acids. V was cut by 2 bases and J by 1 base, with 7 bases left in between. CDR3 sequence: CASSLWKGTDTQYF. The CDR3 DNA reads as TGTGCCAGCAGCTTATGGAAGGGCACAGATACGCAGTATTTT.

Many counts were recorded for this clonotype. The chain carries TRBV9 and TRBJ2-1; D may be TRBD2 (5 bases). The V gene lost 4 bases and the J gene lost 9 bases, with 14 bases spanning the gap. This CDR3 is built from 13 residues. From germline, CDR1 is SGDLS and CDR2 YYNGEE. The DNA for the CDR3 is TGTGCCAGCAGCCCCGGGGAGATTCGTGAGCAGTTCTTC. Protein sequence: CASSPGEIREQFF.

This clonotype occurred a few times. The CDR3 DNA is TGTGCCAGCAGCTTAGGCGTTCCGTTCGAGCAGTACGTC. Residues: CASSLGVPFEQYV. The V and J genes are TRBV7-9 and TRBJ2-7; no clear D gene. The germline V and J ends were trimmed by 1 base and 6 bases, with 10 bases remaining between them. Germline values: CDR1 SEHNR, CDR2 FQNEAQ (reference sequence). CDR3 length: 13 residues.

This clonotype was seen more than once but under ten times. The chain uses TRBV7-9 and TRBJ2-3; 8 positions match TRBD1. The germline V gene encodes CDR1 SEHNR and CDR2 FQNEAQ (reference sequence). V shed 3 bases and J 2 bases; nucleotides not matched to a gene: 7. CDR3 length: 16 amino acids. The CDR3 DNA is TGTGCCAGCAGCTTTCAGGACAGGGCGTTCACAGATACGCAGTATTTT. It is translated as CASSFQDRAFTDTQYF.

The rearrangement links TRBV21-1 to TRBJ2-7; no check of the table's D call, TRBD1, against the DNA was made. TRBV21-1 corresponds to a pseudogene. The CDR3 consists of 16 residues. In DNA form, the CDR3 reads TGTGCCAGCAGCAAAGCGCGAGGGACAGTGGGGGGCGAGCAGTACGTC. Residues: CASSKARGTVGGEQYV.

This clonotype was seen at least ten times. The V call is TRBV7-6, the J call TRBJ2-3, with a possible D match to TRBD2 (6 bases). Germline CDR1 SGHVS, CDR2 FNYEAQ. CDR3 size: 15 residues. V dropped 1 base and J dropped 0 bases, with 8 bases sitting between them. The CDR3 DNA follows: TGTGCCAGCAGCTTAGGAGGGACTAGCACAGATACGCAGTATTTT. It specifies CASSLGGTSTDTQYF.

The chain carries TRBV5-6 and TRBJ1-1; TRBD1 agrees at 7 bases. The length of the CDR3 is 18 residues. The germline gives CDR1 SGHDT, CDR2 YYEEEE. Trimming cost V 0 bases and J 3 bases; bases outside gene matches: 14. CDR3 bases: TGTGCCAGCAGCTTGGACGTCCCCCGCGGCAGGGGGGACACTGAAGCTTTCTTT. Residues: CASSLDVPRGRGDTEAFF.

The chain links TRBV4-1 to TRBJ2-7, with 8 bases lining up with TRBD1. CDR1 and CDR2 from the germline V gene are MGHRA and YSYEKL. Trimming removed 1 base from V and 3 bases from J; junction bases left unmatched: 2. The CDR3 extends over 14 amino acids. CDR3: CASSQVDRDYEQYF. CDR3 DNA: TGCGCCAGCAGCCAAGTGGACAGGGACTACGAGCAGTACTTC.

This clonotype was found a few times. The chain links TRBV6-5 to TRBJ2-1; TRBD1 matches 10 bases. CDR3 length: 16 residues. Germline loops: CDR1 MNHEY, CDR2 SVGAGI. V dropped 4 bases and J dropped 8; count of bases not matched to a gene: 11. The CDR3 here is CASSFFSGTGDDEQFF. DNA for the CDR3: TGTGCCAGCAGTTTTTTCTCCGGGACAGGGGACGATGAGCAGTTCTTC.

This clonotype turned up a few times. V gene TRBV5-5 combines with J gene TRBJ1-1, with 10 bases matching TRBD1. CDR1 is SGHKS, CDR2 YYEKEE, per germline (reference sequence). J gave up 11 bases and V 4 bases, and 17 bases lay outside the gene matches. The CDR3 loop spans 16 amino acids. The CDR3 nucleotides read TGTGCCAGCAGCCGCCTCAATTCCGGGACAGGGGTGTCCGCTTTCTTT. This sequence encodes CASSRLNSGTGVSAFF.

This clonotype showed up many times. The J gene is TRBJ1-1, the V gene TRBV29-1; D may be TRBD1 (6 bases). The CDR3 runs 12 residues. Germline V gene lookup returns CDR1 SQVTM and CDR2 ANQGSEA. V was trimmed by 4 bases and J by 8 bases, leaving 14 bases between them. CDR3 bases: TGCAGCGTTGGATCCGGGGGCGTGGAAGCTTTCTTT. It specifies CSVGSGGVEAFF. The complete variable domain, with remaining parts taken from reference TRBV29-1 and TRBJ1-1, reads SAVISQKPSRDICQRGTSLTIQCQVDSQVTMMFWYRQQPGQSLTLIATANQGSEATYESGFVIDKFPISRPNLTFSTLTVSNMSPEDSSIYLCSVGSGGVEAFFGQGTRLTVV.

This clonotype was observed a handful of times. The chain is built from TRBV4-1 and TRBJ2-3, with 7 bases matching TRBD2. V was clipped by 1 base and J by 8 bases; unmatched bases: 0. CDR1 and CDR2 (germline): MGHRA, YSYEKL. The CDR3 length is 12 residues. This CDR3 is CASSQGGGTQYF. The CDR3 DNA is TGCGCCAGCAGCCAAGGGGGGGGTACGCAGTATTTT.

This clonotype was seen many times. V and J are TRBV2 and TRBJ2-2; the D is unclear. Trimming stripped 6 bases from V and 0 bases from J, with 14 bases between. The CDR3 is made up of 16 amino acids. CDR1 is SNHLY, CDR2 FYNNEI, per germline. The CDR3 nucleotides are TGTGCCAGCAGAGCTTTATTCAACGCGAACACCGGGGAGCTGTTTTTT. It translates to CASRALFNANTGELFF.

The chain links TRBV7-2 to TRBJ1-1; 7 bases agree with TRBD1. Trimming removed 5 bases from V and 6 bases from J; junction bases left unmatched: 12. The CDR3 covers 15 residues. Per germline, CDR1 SGHTA and CDR2 FQGNSA. CDR3 coding DNA: TGTGCCAGCAGCACGCGGGACAGCATTTTGTCTGAAGCTTTCTTT. Its protein is CASSTRDSILSEAFF.

The chain uses TRBV10-3 and TRBJ2-1; TRBD1 matches 9 bases. V shed 0 bases, J shed 12 bases, and the junction held 9 bases outside the gene matches. This CDR3 has 15 residues. Per germline, CDR1 ENHRY and CDR2 SYGVKD. CDR3 protein: CAISESTATGGRQFF. DNA for the CDR3: TGTGCCATCAGTGAGTCGACCGCGACAGGGGGAAGGCAGTTCTTC.

The J gene is TRBJ2-1, the V gene TRBV20-1; TRBD2 is a possible D gene (5 bases). V gave up 1 base and J gave up 8 bases, with 9 bases separating them. Germline CDR1 reads DFQATT; CDR2 reads SNEGSKA (reference sequence). The CDR3 spans 12 residues. DNA for the CDR3: TGCAGTGCTAGAGTTTCTAGCTATGAGCAGTTCTTC. It yields the protein CSARVSSYEQFF.

This clonotype occurred a few times. The genes are TRBV6-5 and TRBJ1-1; TRBD1 is a possible D gene (5 bases). Germline V gene data show CDR1 as MNHEY and CDR2 as SVGAGI. Trimming shortened V by 0 bases and J by 7 bases, and 12 bases separated the two germline ends. The CDR3 is made up of 14 amino acids. CDR3 nucleotide sequence: TGTGCCAGCAGTTACTCGGGGGACTTGGGTGAAGCTTTCTTT. Its protein is CASSYSGDLGEAFF.

This clonotype showed up many times. This chain joins TRBV21-1 and TRBJ1-4; TRBD1, as called in the table, went unchecked against the DNA. TRBV21-1 is given as a pseudogene. This CDR3 region has 13 residues. The CDR3 region is CASGTGPGEKLFF. DNA of the CDR3: TGTGCCAGCGGGACAGGGCCGGGAGAAAAACTGTTTTTT.

This clonotype was seen a handful of times. This chain uses TRBV27 with TRBJ2-7; 9 bases align to TRBD1. Germline V CDR1 and CDR2: MNHEY, SMNVEV (reference sequence). J gave up 3 bases and V 6 bases, and 9 bases lay outside the gene matches. The CDR3 spans 15 residues. This CDR3 is CASRKGGQGVYEQYV. The CDR3 DNA reads TGTGCCAGCAGAAAGGGGGGACAGGGTGTCTACGAGCAGTACGTC.

The chain uses TRBV20-1 and TRBJ1-2; tentatively, D is TRBD1 (5 bases). The CDR3 has 14 residues. Trimming cost V 3 bases and J 8 bases, with 19 bases left between them. Germline V lookup: CDR1 DFQATT, CDR2 SNEGSKA (reference sequence). CDR3 region: CSARWTISARGYTF. CDR3 coding DNA: TGCAGTGCTAGGTGGACAATCTCTGCGAGAGGCTACACCTTC.

The chain links TRBV10-3 to TRBJ1-2, with 9 positions matching TRBD1. Germline V gives CDR1 ENHRY, CDR2 SYGVKD. With 6 bases clipped from V and 0 bases from J, the junction kept 2 bases outside the gene matches. The CDR3 runs 14 residues. CDR3 sequence reads: CAIRGDRANYGYTF. The CDR3 coding sequence is TGTGCCATCAGGGGGGACAGGGCTAACTATGGCTACACCTTC.

The sample holds many counts of this clonotype. The chain has TRBV7-9 and TRBJ2-1; D remains ambiguous. The CDR3 contains 14 residues. V was pared by 2 bases and J by 5 bases, with 10 bases between. CDR1 and CDR2 (germline): SEHNR, FQNEAQ (reference sequence). The CDR3 region is CASSLRARNNEQFF. CDR3 nucleotide sequence: TGTGCCAGCAGCTTAAGGGCTAGAAACAATGAGCAGTTCTTC. Using reference TRBV7-9 and TRBJ2-1 for the parts outside the CDR3, the full variable domain is DTGVSQNPRHKITKRGQNVTFRCDPISEHNRLYWYRQTLGQGPEFLTYFQNEAQLEKSRLLSDRFSAERPKGSFSTLEIQRTEQGDSAMYLCASSLRARNNEQFFGPGTRLTVL.

This clonotype has only a few counts. V and J are TRBV5-1 and TRBJ1-5; TRBD1 might be the D (5 bases). There are 14 residues in the CDR3. The V end lost 5 bases, the J end lost 2 bases, and 11 bases lay between the germline ends. Per the germline V gene, CDR1 is SGHRS and CDR2 is YFSETQ. Here the CDR3 reads CASSRGGGNQPQHF. Written as DNA, the CDR3 is TGCGCCAGCAGTCGCGGGGGGGGCAATCAGCCCCAGCATTTT. The entire variable domain, with the rest obtained from reference TRBV5-1 and TRBJ1-5, is as follows: KAGVTQTPRYLIKTRGQQVTLSCSPISGHRSVSWYQQTPGQGLQFLFEYFSETQRNKGNFPGRFSGRQFSNSRSEMNVSTLELGDSALYLCASSRGGGNQPQHFGDGTRLSIL.

The chain combines TRBV12-3 or TRBV12-4 with TRBJ2-1, with D possibly called TRBD1 or TRBD2 (6 bases each). V was cut by 7 bases and J by 8 bases, with 15 bases left in between. The CDR3 sequence is 13 residues long. CDR3: CASTPIRGHEQFF. The CDR3 nucleotides are TGTGCCAGCACCCCCATCCGGGGGCATGAGCAGTTCTTC.

J is TRBJ2-1 and V is TRBV6-2 or TRBV6-3; TRBD2 agrees at 9 bases. The CDR3 covers 15 residues. Trimming removed 4 bases from V and 4 bases from J; junction bases left unmatched: 5. Germline loops: CDR1 MNHEY, CDR2 SVGEGT. The CDR3 coding sequence is TGTGCCAGCAGTTGGTTAGCGGGGGCTTACAATGAGCAGTTCTTC. It translates to CASSWLAGAYNEQFF.

Comment on this clonotype: At one end, the junction sequence differs from germline, possibly due to a read error. The V gene is TRBV27, the J gene TRBJ2-3; D is undetermined. Germline V lookup: CDR1 MNHEY, CDR2 SMNVEV (reference sequence). The length of the CDR3 is 12 residues. The CDR3 is CASSSGTDTQFF. As DNA, the CDR3 is TGTGCCAGCAGTTCCGGCACAGATACGCAGTTTTTT.

This sequence joins TRBV25-1 and TRBJ2-3, with 8 bases identical to TRBD2. The J segment lost 0 bases and the V segment lost 5 bases, leaving 7 bases of the junction unmatched. Germline CDR1 reads MGHDK; CDR2 reads SYGVNS. CDR3 size: 16 residues. The CDR3 DNA reads as TGTGCCAGCAGTAACCCGCGGGGGGAGAGCACAGATACGCAGTATTTT. It specifies CASSNPRGESTDTQYF.